The entry below describes one T cell receptor beta chain. Its antigen is currently unknown. This CDR3 has 13 residues. With 0 bases removed from V and 3 bases from J, the gap between germline ends came to 6 bases. Germline V gene data show CDR1 as SGDLS and CDR2 as YYNGEE. The data were obtained in a study of a mutant IDH1 vaccine in newly diagnosed glioma. Study-wide background: Initiation of the vaccine course occurred 4-6 weeks after radiotherapy alone, or alongside temozolomide cycles.

Indicated time point: week 35, safety follow-up. Doses comprised 300 ug of mutant IDH1 20-mer peptide each, plus topical imiquimod. Sequenced by immunoSEQ multiplex PCR; TCRdb stores in-frame clones only, minus some. Among under 50,000 clones listed, more than 70% were seen once. This TCR was sampled from a woman aged 40 to 50 with glioma. This specimen was PBMCs, taken from a glioma patient whose treatment included an IDH1 peptide vaccine. The chain couples TRBV9 to TRBJ2-5; D not certain. CDR3 protein: CASSVAHEETQYF. Written as DNA, the CDR3 is TGTGCCAGCAGCGTAGCTCACGAAGAGACCCAGTACTTC.